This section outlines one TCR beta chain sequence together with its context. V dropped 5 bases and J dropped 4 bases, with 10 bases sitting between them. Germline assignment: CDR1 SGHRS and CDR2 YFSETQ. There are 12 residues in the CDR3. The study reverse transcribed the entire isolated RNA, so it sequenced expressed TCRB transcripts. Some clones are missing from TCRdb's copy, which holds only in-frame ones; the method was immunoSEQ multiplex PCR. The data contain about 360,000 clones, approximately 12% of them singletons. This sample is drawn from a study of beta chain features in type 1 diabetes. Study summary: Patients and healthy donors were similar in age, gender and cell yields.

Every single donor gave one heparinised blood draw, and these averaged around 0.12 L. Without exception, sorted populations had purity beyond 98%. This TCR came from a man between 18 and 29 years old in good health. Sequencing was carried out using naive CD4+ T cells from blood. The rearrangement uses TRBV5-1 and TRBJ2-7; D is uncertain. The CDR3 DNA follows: TGCGCCAGCAGTTTCGGAGCTTACGAGCAGTACTTC. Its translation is CASSFGAYEQYF.